This T cell receptor beta chain stems from a study of shared clonotypes between healthy human individuals. The study, taken as a whole, reports: Among donors, sharing of clonotypes was expected to be affected by sequencing depth. What rarefaction showed was incomplete sorted-subset sequencing despite large depth.

Splitting of CD4+ cells produced CD45RA+ naive and CD45RA-negative memory subsets. In the original analysis: Owing to the provision of junction-only sequences devoid of quality scores by immunoSEQ, filtering differed. The table came from immunoSEQ multiplex PCR; TCRdb's copy has only in-frame clones and leaves some out. Clone size and V and J calls were adopted from that table, with D and trimming inferred from the DNA. The data contain about 980,000 clones, around 80% of them singletons. Germline CDR1 reads MNHNS; CDR2 reads SASEGT. Trimming pared 5 bases from V and 0 bases from J, leaving 11 bases between. The CDR3 covers 14 residues. A word on this clone: Antigen: not known.

This TCR was sampled from a man between 18 and 29 years old in good health. Specimen: memory CD4+ T cells sorted from blood. Described subset: CD45RA-negative fraction. The chain uses TRBV6-1 and TRBJ2-7; D gene uncertain. CDR3 in amino acids: CASSWTSSSYEQYF. The DNA of the CDR3 is TGTGCCAGCAGTTGGACCTCTAGCTCCTACGAGCAGTACTTC.